This T cell receptor (beta chain) was captured in a study of shared clonotypes between healthy human individuals. Notes on the study in general: Sequencing depth was expected to influence donor clonotype sharing. A generally larger estimated richness was seen in naive subsets than in memory subsets.

Trimming stripped 4 bases from V and 5 bases from J, with 15 bases between. The CDR3 covers 14 residues. CDR1 is MNHEY, CDR2 SVGAGI, per germline. A note on this clone: What it binds is not known.

CD4+ cells underwent separation, giving CD45RA+ naive and CD45RA-negative memory subsets. Repertoires were generated with immunoSEQ multiplex PCR, while TCRdb's copy carries only in-frame clones and drops some. Here the sample spans 2 million to 3 million clones, approximately 94% being singletons. The material sequenced was naive CD4+ T cells sorted from blood. Subset of the sample: CD45RA+ positively selected. The rearrangement links TRBV6-5 to TRBJ2-7; either TRBD1 or TRBD2 may fit D (6 bases each). This receptor was taken from a man in his late teens or twenties in good health. The CDR3 loop is CASSLVQGRNEQYF. The DNA of the CDR3 is TGTGCCAGCAGTTTGGTGCAGGGGAGGAACGAGCAGTACTTC.